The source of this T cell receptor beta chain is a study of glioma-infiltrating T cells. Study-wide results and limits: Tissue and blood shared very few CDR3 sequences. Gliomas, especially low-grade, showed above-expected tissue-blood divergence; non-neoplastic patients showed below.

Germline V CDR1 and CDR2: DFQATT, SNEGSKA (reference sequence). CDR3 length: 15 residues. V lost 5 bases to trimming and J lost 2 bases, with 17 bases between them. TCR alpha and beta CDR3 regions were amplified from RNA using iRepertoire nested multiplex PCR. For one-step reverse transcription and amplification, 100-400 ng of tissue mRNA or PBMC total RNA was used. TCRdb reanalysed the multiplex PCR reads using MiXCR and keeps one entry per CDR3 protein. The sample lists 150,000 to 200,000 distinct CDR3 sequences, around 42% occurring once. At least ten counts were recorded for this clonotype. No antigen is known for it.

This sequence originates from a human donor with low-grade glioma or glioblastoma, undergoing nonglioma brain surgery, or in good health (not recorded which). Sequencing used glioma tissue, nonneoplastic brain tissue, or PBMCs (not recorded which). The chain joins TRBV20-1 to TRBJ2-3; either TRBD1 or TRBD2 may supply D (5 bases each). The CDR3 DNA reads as TGCAGTGCTCTGGGCGGGTTGGGGACCACAGATACGCAGTATTTT. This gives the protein CSALGGLGTTDTQYF.